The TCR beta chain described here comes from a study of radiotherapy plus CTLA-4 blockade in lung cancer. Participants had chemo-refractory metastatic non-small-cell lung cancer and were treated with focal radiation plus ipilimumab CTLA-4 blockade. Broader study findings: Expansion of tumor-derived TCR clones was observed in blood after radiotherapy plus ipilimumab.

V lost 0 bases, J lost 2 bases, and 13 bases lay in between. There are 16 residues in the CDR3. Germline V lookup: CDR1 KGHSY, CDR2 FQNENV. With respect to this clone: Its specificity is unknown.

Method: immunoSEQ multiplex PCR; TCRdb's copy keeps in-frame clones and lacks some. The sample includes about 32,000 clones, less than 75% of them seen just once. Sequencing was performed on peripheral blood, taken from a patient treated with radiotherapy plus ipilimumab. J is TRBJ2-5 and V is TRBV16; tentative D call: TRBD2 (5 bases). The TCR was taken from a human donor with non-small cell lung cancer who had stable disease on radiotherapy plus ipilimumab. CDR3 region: CASSQSRGGTQETQYF. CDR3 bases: TGTGCCAGCAGCCAATCGAGAGGAGGCACACAAGAGACCCAGTACTTC.